This is a list of T cell receptor beta chains from one sample in a study of blood T cell repertoires in COVID-19. Repertoires were generated with immunoSEQ multiplex PCR, while TCRdb's copy carries only in-frame clones and drops some. The table has fewer than 200,000 clones, approximately 90% seen once; the top ten hold around 5%. The sample taken for sequencing was peripheral blood. These receptors were collected from a man between 18 and 35 years old with COVID-19, enrolled during active disease. Each CDR3 is given with its conserved first and last residue. A D gene is named only where the DNA matches it firmly. Size is omitted from some rows. Given values are once, few, many or a class for expanded clones.

abundance: few; d_gene: TRBD1; v_gene: TRBV3-1/TRBV3-2; j_gene: TRBJ2-7; len: 17; CDR3aa: CASSQDLETGLFYEQYF; CDR3nt: TGTGCCAGCAGCCAAGATTTGGAGACAGGGCTATTCTACGAGCAGTACTTC
abundance: -; d_gene: -; v_gene: TRBV28; j_gene: TRBJ1-3; len: 13; CDR3aa: CASSSGSRSTIYF; CDR3nt: TGTGCCAGCAGTTCAGGGTCTCGGAGCACCATATATTTT
abundance: -; d_gene: TRBD1; v_gene: TRBV7-2; j_gene: TRBJ1-5; len: 14; CDR3aa: CASSSDRGPQPQHF; CDR3nt: TGTGCCAGCAGCTCGGACAGGGGGCCTCAGCCCCAGCATTTT
abundance: -; d_gene: TRBD2; v_gene: TRBV27; j_gene: TRBJ2-1; len: 15; CDR3aa: CASIASGNSYNEQFF; CDR3nt: TGTGCCAGCATCGCTAGCGGAAACTCCTACAATGAGCAGTTCTTC
abundance: once; d_gene: TRBD1; v_gene: TRBV28; j_gene: TRBJ2-7; len: 13; CDR3aa: CASSSGQGALVNF; CDR3nt: TGTGCCAGCAGTTCCGGACAGGGGGCGCTGGTAAACTTC
abundance: -; d_gene: TRBD2; v_gene: TRBV7-9; j_gene: TRBJ2-1; len: 14; CDR3aa: CASSLLAGANEQFF; CDR3nt: TGTGCCAGCAGCTTACTAGCGGGAGCCAATGAGCAGTTCTTC
abundance: -; d_gene: -; v_gene: TRBV6-2/TRBV6-3; j_gene: TRBJ2-7; len: 15; CDR3aa: CASSYPYRGGYEQYF; CDR3nt: TGTGCCAGCAGTTACCCTTACAGGGGGGGTTACGAGCAGTACTTC
abundance: once; d_gene: -; v_gene: TRBV9; j_gene: TRBJ2-1; len: 12; CDR3aa: CASSVAGDEQFF; CDR3nt: TGTGCCAGCAGCGTAGCGGGGGATGAGCAGTTCTTC
abundance: few; d_gene: TRBD1; v_gene: TRBV6-5; j_gene: TRBJ1-5; len: 14; CDR3aa: CASNDRAYNQPQHF; CDR3nt: TGTGCCAGCAACGACAGGGCCTACAATCAGCCCCAGCATTTT
abundance: -; d_gene: TRBD2; v_gene: TRBV30; j_gene: TRBJ2-3; len: 14; CDR3aa: CAWRAGGSTDTQYF; CDR3nt: TGTGCCTGGAGGGCGGGAGGTAGCACAGATACGCAGTATTTT
abundance: -; d_gene: TRBD2; v_gene: TRBV7-6; j_gene: TRBJ2-3; len: 16; CDR3aa: CASSNRGGRGGDTQYF; CDR3nt: TGTGCCAGCAGCAACCGGGGCGGGAGAGGTGGAGATACGCAGTATTTT
abundance: -; d_gene: -; v_gene: TRBV6-2/TRBV6-3; j_gene: TRBJ2-7; len: 15; CDR3aa: CASSYRIAPTYEQYF; CDR3nt: TGTGCCAGCAGTTACCGGATAGCGCCCACCTACGAGCAGTACTTC
abundance: -; d_gene: -; v_gene: TRBV27; j_gene: TRBJ1-5; len: 12; CDR3aa: CASSPVGQPQHF; CDR3nt: TGTGCCAGCAGTCCGGTTGGTCAGCCCCAGCATTTT
abundance: -; d_gene: TRBD1; v_gene: TRBV9; j_gene: TRBJ1-6; len: 15; CDR3aa: CASSGGTGVGSPLHF; CDR3nt: TGTGCCAGCAGCGGGGGGACAGGGGTAGGATCACCCCTCCACTTT
abundance: -; d_gene: -; v_gene: TRBV3-1/TRBV3-2; j_gene: TRBJ1-1; len: 13; CDR3aa: CASSLTVNTEAFF; CDR3nt: TGTGCCAGCAGCCTTACAGTTAACACTGAAGCTTTCTTT
abundance: -; d_gene: -; v_gene: TRBV5-4; j_gene: TRBJ2-3; len: 14; CDR3aa: CASSFPGVTDTQYF; CDR3nt: TGTGCCAGCAGCTTTCCGGGGGTCACAGATACGCAGTATTTT